The 31 T cell receptor beta chains reported below all come from one sample, sequenced in a study of T cell responses to AZD1222 COVID-19 vaccine. Repertoires were generated with immunoSEQ multiplex PCR, while TCRdb's copy carries only in-frame clones and drops some. The sample includes 74,000 or so clones, roughly 84% of them seen just once. The input for sequencing was peripheral blood, taken on day 0 of AZD1222 vaccination. The receptors come from an adult in good health.

The chain uses TRBV2 and TRBJ2-5; TRBD2 matches at 7 bases. With V trimmed by 1 base and J by 4 bases, 3 bases remained unmatched. The CDR3 loop spans 14 amino acids. The germline CDR1 and CDR2 sequences are SNHLY and FYNNEI. The CDR3 DNA follows: TGTGCCAGCAGTGAAGTTACGGGGGGAGAGACCCAGTACTTC. Translation: CASSEVTGGETQYF. Drawing the rest from reference TRBV2 and TRBJ2-5, the complete variable domain is EPEVTQTPSHQVTQMGQEVILRCVPISNHLYFYWYRQILGQKVEFLVSFYNNEISEKSEIFDDQFSVERPDGSNFTLKIRSTKLEDSAMYFCASSEVTGGETQYFGPGTRLLVL.

The J gene is TRBJ1-3, the V gene TRBV5-1; D not certain. The CDR3 totals 16 residues. The V gene's germline CDR1 is SGHRS and CDR2 YFSETQ. V was trimmed by 1 base and J by 0 bases, leaving 11 bases between them. The CDR3 bases are TGCGCCAGCAGCTTGAGATCGACCGACTCTGGAAACACCATATATTTT. Translated, it gives CASSLRSTDSGNTIYF.

V usage is TRBV28 and J usage is TRBJ1-3; no reliable D call. Germline lookup yields CDR1 MDHEN and CDR2 SYDVKM. V lost 8 bases to trimming and J lost 1 base, with 9 bases between them. CDR3 size: 13 residues. In DNA form, the CDR3 reads TGTGCCAGCTCTACGGGGTCTGGAAACACCATATATTTT. This sequence encodes CASSTGSGNTIYF.

This clone came up a few times. This chain joins TRBV19 and TRBJ1-2; no definite D call. Trimming pared 0 bases from V and 8 bases from J, leaving 7 bases between. This CDR3 is 12 amino acids long. Per germline, CDR1 LNHDA and CDR2 SQIVND (reference sequence). CDR3 sequence: CASSIDERGYTF. For the CDR3, the DNA is TGTGCCAGTAGTATAGATGAACGAGGCTACACCTTC. Complete variable domain (other parts from reference TRBV19 and TRBJ1-2): DGGITQSPKYLFRKEGQNVTLSCEQNLNHDAMYWYRQDPGQGLRLIYYSQIVNDFQKGDIAEGYSVSREKKESFPLTVTSAQKNPTAFYLCASSIDERGYTFGSGTRLTVV.

This chain joins TRBV27 and TRBJ2-7; 8 bases match TRBD1. V was pared by 1 base and J by 8 bases, with 7 bases of the junction left unmatched. The CDR3 length is 14 residues. Germline loops: CDR1 MNHEY, CDR2 SMNVEV (reference sequence). The CDR3 nucleotides read TGTGCCAGCAGTTTATGGTCAGGGGGCTTTCAGCAGTACTTC. This gives the protein CASSLWSGGFQQYF.

This clone was picked up a small number of times. Here the CDR3 reads CASSQAPGNQPQHF. CDR3 DNA: TGTGCCAGCAGCCAAGCCCCAGGCAATCAGCCCCAGCATTTT. V gene TRBV3-1 (or the pseudogene TRBV3-2) combines with J gene TRBJ1-5; no clear D. The V gene lost 1 base and the J gene lost 2 bases, with 6 bases spanning the gap. From germline, CDR1 is LGHDT and CDR2 YNNKEL (reference sequence). The CDR3 totals 14 residues.

The chain recombines TRBV7-6 with TRBJ2-3; D perhaps matches TRBD1 (5 bases). Germline V lookup: CDR1 SGHVS, CDR2 FNYEAQ. The V and J ends lost 1 base and 0 bases respectively, with 11 bases between them. The CDR3 is 16 residues long. The CDR3 sequence: CASSLGTPPSTDTQYF. The CDR3 nucleotides read TGTGCCAGCAGCTTAGGGACACCGCCTAGCACAGATACGCAGTATTTT.

J is TRBJ2-7 and V is TRBV6-6; D ambiguous. Germline V lookup: CDR1 MNHNY, CDR2 SVGAGI (reference sequence). Deletions cut 6 bases from V and 3 bases from J, with 15 bases between. The CDR3 loop spans 14 amino acids. The CDR3 coding sequence is TGTGCCAGCAGCAACACGGTGACGCTCTACGAGCAGTACTTC. This encodes CASSNTVTLYEQYF.

The chain couples TRBV3-1 (or the pseudogene TRBV3-2) to TRBJ2-7, with TRBD2 identical over 12 bases. The length of the CDR3 is 18 residues. V was clipped by 4 bases and J by 1 base; unmatched bases: 11. Germline V gene data show CDR1 as LGHDT and CDR2 as YNNKEL (reference sequence). In DNA, the CDR3 is TGTGCCAGCAGCCGAGGACTAGCGGGGCCCACCGGGTCCTACGAGCAGTACTTC. Its protein is CASSRGLAGPTGSYEQYF.

The V gene is TRBV28, the J gene TRBJ1-2; 8 positions agree with TRBD1. CDR3 length equals 15 residues. Germline assignment: CDR1 MDHEN and CDR2 SYDVKM. With 5 bases clipped from V and 0 bases from J, the junction kept 5 bases outside the gene matches. The CDR3 loop reads CASSPTGGANYGYTF. Here the CDR3 DNA reads TGTGCCAGCAGTCCAACAGGGGGAGCTAACTATGGCTACACCTTC.

With regard to this clone: Distinct nucleotide sequences in the sample also encode this CDR3. The chain links TRBV29-1 to TRBJ1-5, with D perhaps TRBD1 (6 bases). From germline, CDR1 is SQVTM and CDR2 ANQGSEA. This CDR3 is 13 amino acids long. Trimming pared 1 base from V and 6 bases from J, leaving 10 bases between. The CDR3 spells CSVEGGGGQPQHF. CDR3 in DNA: TGCAGCGTTGAAGGGGGAGGGGGTCAGCCCCAGCATTTT.

The sample holds a few counts of this clone. The chain has TRBV6-5 and TRBJ2-3; a weak D match, TRBD1 (5 bases). This CDR3 is built from 14 residues. The ends were cut back, 2 bases at V and 3 bases at J, with 9 bases in the middle. Germline CDR1 and CDR2: MNHEY and SVGAGI. DNA of the CDR3: TGTGCCAGCAGTTACCAGGGTTGGACAGATACGCAGTATTTT. It is translated as CASSYQGWTDTQYF.

This chain uses TRBV7-8 with TRBJ2-7; 8 bases agree with TRBD2. Germline trimming cut 5 bases from V and 2 bases from J; bases unmatched to any gene: 11. The CDR3 runs 16 residues. In germline, CDR1 is SGHVS, CDR2 FQNEAQ. CDR3 sequence reads: CASSPGTSQYPYEQYF. The CDR3 coding sequence is TGTGCCAGCAGCCCAGGGACTAGTCAGTACCCCTACGAGCAGTACTTC.

There are a few counts of this clone. Other DNA sequences in this sample translate to the same CDR3. J is TRBJ1-5 and V is TRBV7-2; 8 nucleotides line up with TRBD1. Per germline, CDR1 SGHTA and CDR2 FQGNSA. The CDR3 totals 15 residues. V trimming: 6 bases; J trimming: 6 bases; junction bases outside the gene matches: 10. The CDR3 coding sequence is TGTGCCAGCAGTCCCTCCAGGGGGCAGGGTCAGCCCCAGCATTTT. Amino acid sequence: CASSPSRGQGQPQHF. Full variable domain (outside the CDR3, taken from reference TRBV7-2 and TRBJ1-5): GAGVSQSPSNKVTEKGKDVELRCDPISGHTALYWYRQSLGQGLEFLIYFQGNSAPDKSGLPSDRFSAERTGGSVSTLTIQRTQQEDSAVYLCASSPSRGQGQPQHFGDGTRLSIL.

This rearrangement joins TRBV6-6 to TRBJ2-7; TRBD1 is a possible D gene (5 bases). The V gene lost 7 bases and the J gene lost 3 bases, with 22 bases spanning the gap. CDR1 is MNHNY, CDR2 SVGAGI, per germline (reference sequence). The CDR3 runs 16 residues. The CDR3 sequence is CASTPRADSPIYEQYF. The CDR3 nucleotides are TGTGCCAGCACTCCCCGGGCAGACAGTCCTATCTACGAGCAGTACTTC.

This chain uses TRBV7-9 with TRBJ2-1, with 12 bases that match TRBD2. V lost 3 bases to trimming and J lost 9 bases; unmatched junction nucleotides: 6. CDR1 SEHNR and CDR2 FQNEAQ come from the germline V gene (reference sequence). This CDR3 is built from 15 residues. The CDR3 sequence is CASSFGLAGRGEQFF. The CDR3 nucleotides read TGTGCCAGCAGCTTTGGACTAGCGGGGCGGGGTGAGCAGTTCTTC.

Only one count was recorded for this clone. The genes are TRBV6-2 or TRBV6-3 and TRBJ1-1; 7 bases align to TRBD1. The CDR3 contains 15 residues. The V gene's germline CDR1 is MNHEY and CDR2 SVGEGT. J was trimmed by 1 base and V by 4 bases; bases with no gene match: 6. CDR3 sequence (DNA): TGTGCCAGCAGTTGGGGACAGTTCGGGAACACTGAAGCTTTCTTT. Protein sequence: CASSWGQFGNTEAFF.

For the CDR3, the DNA is TGTGCCAGCAGCGTAGGTCAAAGAGGGCCGAGCTATGGCTACACCTTC. It codes for CASSVGQRGPSYGYTF. V and J are TRBV9 and TRBJ1-2, with D unclear. V dropped 0 bases and J dropped 4 bases, with 16 bases sitting between them. CDR3 length: 16 amino acids. CDR1 and CDR2 from the germline V gene are SGDLS and YYNGEE.

The CDR3 sequence is CASSLAAGSGANVLTF. For the CDR3, the DNA is TGTGCCAGCAGCCTAGCTGCCGGGTCTGGGGCCAACGTCCTGACTTTC. This chain joins TRBV11-2 and TRBJ2-6, with D possibly matching TRBD2 (5 bases). The germline V gene encodes CDR1 SGHAT and CDR2 FQNNGV. Trimming shortened V by 5 bases and J by 1 base, and 12 bases separated the two germline ends. There are 16 residues in the CDR3.

This chain joins TRBV7-2 and TRBJ1-1; unclear D gene. CDR3 length: 15 residues. Germline V gene lookup returns CDR1 SGHTA and CDR2 FQGNSA. V gave up 4 bases and J gave up 5 bases, with 17 bases separating them. The chain's CDR3 is CASSWAGVKQTEAFF. DNA for the CDR3: TGTGCCAGCAGCTGGGCCGGGGTAAAACAGACTGAAGCTTTCTTT.

The genes are TRBV7-9 and TRBJ2-3; TRBD1 agrees at 8 bases. Losses at the gene ends were 0 bases for V and 1 base for J; bases not matched to a gene: 6. Germline CDR1 SEHNR, CDR2 FQNEAQ (reference sequence). This CDR3 is built from 17 residues. The CDR3 sequence is CASSLADREIGTDTQYF. CDR3 in DNA: TGTGCCAGCAGCTTAGCGGACAGGGAGATTGGCACAGATACGCAGTATTTT.

This chain links TRBV6-2 or TRBV6-3 with TRBJ2-3; 7 positions match TRBD2. The germline V gene has CDR1 MNHEY and CDR2 SVGEGT. With 5 bases clipped from V and 5 bases from J, the junction kept 7 bases outside the gene matches. CDR3 size: 14 residues. The CDR3 DNA reads as TGTGCCAGCAGTCAGCGGGGTGATGGAGATACGCAGTATTTT. Amino acid sequence: CASSQRGDGDTQYF.

The rearrangement uses TRBV5-4 and TRBJ2-1; either TRBD1 or TRBD2 may fit D (5 bases each). CDR3 length: 14 amino acids. CDR1 is SGHNT, CDR2 YYREEE, per germline (reference sequence). V was shortened by 1 base and J by 8 bases, with 13 bases between the two germline ends. As DNA, the CDR3 is TGTGCCAGCAGCTTGAAGGGGCAGAGGGATGAGCAGTTCTTC. This encodes CASSLKGQRDEQFF. The full variable domain, with the rest looked up from reference TRBV5-4 and TRBJ2-1, is ETGVTQSPTHLIKTRGQQVTLRCSSQSGHNTVSWYQQALGQGPQFIFQYYREEENGRGNFPPRFSGLQFPNYSSELNVNALELDDSALYLCASSLKGQRDEQFFGPGTRLTVL.

The V and J genes are TRBV29-1 and TRBJ1-1; 7 nucleotides align to TRBD1. This CDR3 is 14 amino acids long. CDR1 is SQVTM, CDR2 ANQGSEA, per germline. With V trimmed by 1 base and J by 5 bases, 7 bases remained unmatched. CDR3 in DNA: TGCAGCGTTGAAGTTGAGGGGGCGGGAACTGAAGCTTTCTTT. It encodes CSVEVEGAGTEAFF. Variable domain in full (rest from reference TRBV29-1 and TRBJ1-1): SAVISQKPSRDICQRGTSLTIQCQVDSQVTMMFWYRQQPGQSLTLIATANQGSEATYESGFVIDKFPISRPNLTFSTLTVSNMSPEDSSIYLCSVEVEGAGTEAFFGQGTRLTVV.

The V and J genes are TRBV2 and TRBJ1-1; 8 bases map to TRBD1. This CDR3 region has 16 residues. V lost 6 bases to trimming and J lost 3 bases; unmatched junction nucleotides: 12. The germline gives CDR1 SNHLY, CDR2 FYNNEI. CDR3 in amino acids: CASRKSGGASDTEAFF. The CDR3 DNA sequence: TGTGCCAGCAGGAAGTCAGGGGGCGCTTCGGACACTGAAGCTTTCTTT. Supplemented by reference TRBV2 and TRBJ1-1, the full variable domain reads EPEVTQTPSHQVTQMGQEVILRCVPISNHLYFYWYRQILGQKVEFLVSFYNNEISEKSEIFDDQFSVERPDGSNFTLKIRSTKLEDSAMYFCASRKSGGASDTEAFFGQGTRLTVV.

This clone showed up just once. The CDR3 spells CASSFFAGVTDTQYF. The CDR3 coding sequence is TGTGCCAGCAGTTTTTTTGCCGGGGTCACAGATACGCAGTATTTT. The chain couples TRBV27 to TRBJ2-3; a weak D match, TRBD2 (5 bases). The CDR3 totals 15 residues. V was pared by 3 bases and J by 2 bases, with 12 bases between. Germline lookup yields CDR1 MNHEY and CDR2 SMNVEV (reference sequence).

V is TRBV7-2 and J is TRBJ1-2; D unclear. The CDR3 spans 14 residues. Looked up from germline, CDR1 is SGHTA and CDR2 is FQGNSA. V was pared by 1 base and J by 3 bases, with 9 bases between. In DNA, the CDR3 is TGTGCCAGCAGCTTAGGACCGGGGTACTATGGCTACACCTTC. Protein sequence: CASSLGPGYYGYTF.

A few counts support this clone. J is TRBJ2-5 and V is TRBV5-1, with TRBD2 identical over 7 bases. Trimming took 0 bases from V and 2 from J; bases not matched to a gene: 4. The length of the CDR3 is 15 residues. Germline V gene data show CDR1 as SGHRS and CDR2 as YFSETQ. The CDR3 is CASSLALAAQETQYF. The CDR3 DNA reads TGCGCCAGCAGCTTGGCGCTAGCGGCTCAAGAGACCCAGTACTTC.

As regards this clone: One junction end disagrees with the germline gene, perhaps due to a read error. This sequence joins TRBV5-1 and TRBJ1-4; D gene unclear. CDR3 size: 13 residues. CDR1 is SGHRS and CDR2 is YFSETQ in the germline V gene. The CDR3 spells CASSLAPEEKLFF. As DNA, the CDR3 is TGCGCCAGCAGTTTGGCCCCGGAGGAAAAACTGTTTTTT.

J is TRBJ2-3 and V is TRBV4-3; the D is unclear. The CDR3 has 15 residues. The V end was cut by 0 bases, the J end by 3 bases, with 10 bases between. The V gene's germline CDR1 is LGHNA and CDR2 YSLEER. The CDR3 loop is CASSQDEVRTDTQYF. The CDR3, as DNA: TGCGCCAGCAGCCAAGATGAGGTGCGGACAGATACGCAGTATTTT.

The J gene is TRBJ2-7, the V gene TRBV12-3 or TRBV12-4, with D unclear. The ends were cut back, 3 bases at V and 3 bases at J, with 9 bases in the middle. The CDR3 spans 13 residues. This CDR3 is CASSFAAIYEQYF. DNA of the CDR3: TGTGCCAGCAGTTTCGCCGCGATCTACGAGCAGTACTTC.